The clone carrying this TCR beta chain was recorded only once. The entry originates in a study of blood T cell repertoires in COVID-19. The table came from immunoSEQ multiplex PCR; TCRdb's copy has only in-frame clones and leaves some out. Here the sample spans 200,000 to 250,000 clones, 80% being singletons. The receptor was derived from a woman aged 70-85 years with acute or convalescent COVID-19. The sequencing sample was made of peripheral blood.

The chain's CDR3 is CASSPIGEGNTEAFF. For the CDR3, the DNA is TGTGCCAGCAGCCCTATAGGTGAGGGGAACACTGAAGCTTTCTTT. The V gene is TRBV4-2, the J gene TRBJ1-1; D is unclear. The CDR3 length is 15 residues. Germline V CDR1 and CDR2: LGHNA, YNFKEQ. Trimming shortened V by 4 bases and J by 1 base, and 13 bases separated the two germline ends.